These 32 T cell receptor beta chains share one sample of origin, sequenced in a study of blood T cells in healthy people across ages. Using a J-beta primer mix together with a sample-barcoded 5' primer, a second PCR was run for roughly 6 to 11 cycles. TCRdb passed the 5' RACE reads through MiXCR, listing each CDR3 protein once. Here the sample spans about 690,000 distinct CDR3 sequences, approximately 40% being singletons. Source material: blood. These receptor sequences come from a man aged 80 or over in good health.

The V gene is TRBV20-1, the J gene TRBJ1-2, with TRBD1 matching 7 bases. The V gene end was trimmed by 6 bases and the J gene end by 7 bases; junction bases not matched to a gene: 8. The CDR3 spans 12 residues. Germline V gives CDR1 DFQATT, CDR2 SNEGSKA (reference sequence). CDR3 DNA sequence: TGCAGTGCCGCCGGGACAGCGAGTGGCTACACCTTC. It codes for CSAAGTASGYTF.

CDR3 sequence: CASSPSGGGTSTDTQYF. In nucleotides, the CDR3 is TGTGCCAGCAGCCCATCGGGCGGGGGGACTAGCACAGATACGCAGTATTTT. The V and J genes are TRBV7-2 and TRBJ2-3, with 8 bases identical to TRBD2. Germline V gives CDR1 SGHTA, CDR2 FQGNSA. The CDR3 has 17 amino acids. Trimming cost V 5 bases and J 0 bases; bases outside gene matches: 10.

This clonotype appeared a few times. The chain carries TRBV20-1 and TRBJ2-3; 7 bases agree with TRBD1. Germline V CDR1 and CDR2: DFQATT, SNEGSKA (reference sequence). CDR3 size: 16 residues. Trimming took 6 bases from V and 0 from J; bases not matched to a gene: 12. In nucleotides, the CDR3 is TGCAGTGCCGACAGGGCGTTACGGGGTAGCACAGATACGCAGTATTTT. Its protein product is CSADRALRGSTDTQYF.

CDR3 region: CASSPKRQMNSPLHF. The CDR3 DNA is TGTGCCAGCAGTCCCAAGAGACAGATGAATTCACCCCTCCACTTT. This rearrangement joins TRBV27 to TRBJ1-6, with D possibly being TRBD1 (5 bases). The V end was cut by 5 bases, the J end by 7 bases, with 15 bases between. Germline V gene sequence: CDR1 MNHEY, CDR2 SMNVEV (reference sequence). This CDR3 is 15 amino acids long.

The chain combines TRBV13 with TRBJ1-2, with 9 nucleotides matching TRBD1. Germline assignment: CDR1 PRHDT and CDR2 FYEKMQ (reference sequence). The CDR3 sequence is 15 residues long. The junction had 2 bases not matched to a gene; V was cut back by 1 base and J by 2 bases. CDR3 residues: CASSLVGTGNYGYTF. The CDR3 DNA reads TGTGCCAGCAGCTTAGTGGGGACAGGGAACTATGGCTACACCTTC.

Comment on this clonotype: Possible read error: a much larger clone is one base away. CDR3 loop: CSVLQSGNERFF. The DNA for the CDR3 is TGCAGCGTTCTACAATCGGGGAATGAGCGGTTCTTC. The gene calls are TRBV29-1 and TRBJ2-1; D is perhaps TRBD2 (5 bases). This CDR3 has 12 amino acids. Germline-derived CDR1 and CDR2 are SQVTM and ANQGSEA.

As regards this clonotype: A much larger clone differs from this one at a single base, so this may be a read error. The genes are TRBV20-1 and TRBJ2-7, with 10 bases that match TRBD2. Trimming at V came to 1 base and at J to 11 bases, leaving 14 bases not matched to a gene. This CDR3 is 15 amino acids long. Germline V CDR1 and CDR2: DFQATT, SNEGSKA (reference sequence). The CDR3 protein is CSARGVPQSGREKYF. Here the CDR3 DNA reads TGCAGTGCTAGAGGTGTCCCCCAAAGCGGGAGGGAAAAGTACTTC.

This clonotype has a single count. A much larger clone lies one base from this, so it may be a read error. Here the CDR3 DNA reads TGTGCCGGCAGTTACGAATCGGGTTTTTCAGATACGCAGTATTTT. Protein product: CAGSYESGFSDTQYF. This chain links TRBV6-5 with TRBJ2-3, with no clear D. This CDR3 has 15 residues. Germline CDR1 and CDR2: MNHEY and SVGAGI.

Note on this clonotype: An end of the junction does not agree with germline; a read error may underlie this. J is TRBJ2-5 and V is TRBV4-3; 12 bases are shared with TRBD2. This CDR3 comprises 18 residues. Germline V gene lookup returns CDR1 LGHNA and CDR2 YSLEER. The CDR3 region is CASSRDLILAGGEETRYF. In nucleotides, the CDR3 is TGCGCCAGCAGCCGCGACCTGATACTAGCGGGGGGTGAAGAGACCCGGTACTTC.

The chain combines TRBV21-1 with TRBJ2-6. TRBV21-1 is noted as a pseudogene. The CDR3 length is 16 residues. The CDR3 bases are TGTGCCAGCTCGGGTGAACAGCCCTCTGGGGCCAACGTCCTGACTTTC. Amino acid sequence: CASSGEQPSGANVLTF.

This clonotype was seen only once. The V call is TRBV9, the J call TRBJ2-2; TRBD1 might be the D (8 bases). In germline, CDR1 is SGDLS, CDR2 YYNGEE. Trimming shortened V by 4 bases and J by 5 bases, and 15 bases separated the two germline ends. This CDR3 is built from 15 residues. The CDR3 nucleotides read TGTGCCAGCAGCACCCACAGGGGGGGTACCGGGGAGCTGTTTTTT. It yields the protein CASSTHRGGTGELFF.

The genes are TRBV6-2 or TRBV6-3 and TRBJ2-5; 8 bases map to TRBD2. The CDR3 covers 15 residues. The trim removed 11 bases at V and 11 bases at J, leaving 22 bases unmatched. Germline CDR1 is MNHEY and CDR2 is SVGEGT. CDR3 nucleotide sequence: TGTGCCGGCGGTTTGGCGGGAGGCAAAGGGAATGAGCAGTACTTC. This sequence encodes CAGGLAGGKGNEQYF.

V gene TRBV6-4 combines with J gene TRBJ2-7; 8 nucleotides agree with TRBD1. The length of the CDR3 is 15 residues. Germline V gene sequence: CDR1 MRHNA, CDR2 SNTAGT. With V trimmed by 7 bases and J by 3 bases, 11 bases remained unmatched. CDR3 sequence: CASNLRGTGIYEQYF. The CDR3 DNA is TGTGCCAGCAACCTCAGGGGGACAGGTATCTACGAGCAGTACTTC.

Turning to this clonotype: Sequence at one end of the junction differs from germline and may be a read error. The J gene is TRBJ2-7, the V gene TRBV6-5, with 7 bases that match TRBD1. This CDR3 is 15 amino acids long. Germline assignment: CDR1 MNHEY and CDR2 SVGAGI. In DNA form, the CDR3 reads TGTGCCAGCAGTTACTCGAAGGGGGCCTCCTACGTGCAGTACTTC. Translated, it gives CASSYSKGASYVQYF.

The chain has TRBV9 and TRBJ2-1; 9 bases fit TRBD2. The trim removed 5 bases at V and 4 bases at J, leaving 10 bases unmatched. The length of the CDR3 is 16 residues. Per the germline V gene, CDR1 is SGDLS and CDR2 is YYNGEE. The CDR3 nucleotides are TGTGCCAGCAGTAAAGCGGGGGGTAGCGGGTACAATGAGCAGTTCTTC. The encoded protein is CASSKAGGSGYNEQFF.

The chain uses TRBV29-1 and TRBJ2-1; 7 bases align to TRBD1. The V gene's germline CDR1 is SQVTM and CDR2 ANQGSEA. The CDR3 runs 13 residues. Trimming cost V 4 bases and J 9 bases; bases outside gene matches: 9. The CDR3 loop reads CSVGNTGAGEQFF. The CDR3 region has the DNA TGCAGCGTTGGAAATACAGGGGCGGGTGAGCAGTTCTTC.

The DNA of the CDR3 is TGCGCCAGCAGCCGAACTCTCCCGTCGGGACAGTACGAGCAGTACTTC. It specifies CASSRTLPSGQYEQYF. The gene calls are TRBV4-3 and TRBJ2-7; 7 bases match TRBD1. The trim removed 4 bases at V and 4 bases at J, leaving 13 bases unmatched. The CDR3 consists of 16 residues. Germline CDR1 is LGHNA and CDR2 is YSLEER.

About this clonotype itself: A read error may be the cause here, since a much bigger clone is one base away. J is TRBJ2-7 and V is TRBV10-3; TRBD2 might be the D (5 bases). CDR1 is ENHRY and CDR2 is SYGVKD in the germline V gene. The V end was cut by 6 bases, the J end by 5 bases, with 20 bases between. CDR3 length equals 15 residues. CDR3: CAISESPAEQHEQYF. The CDR3 DNA is TGTGCCATCAGCGAAAGCCCAGCGGAGCAACACGAGCAGTACTTC.

The J gene is TRBJ2-5, the V gene TRBV20-1, with 9 bases fitting TRBD2. This CDR3 is built from 15 residues. Germline V gives CDR1 DFQATT, CDR2 SNEGSKA (reference sequence). V was clipped by 0 bases and J by 5 bases; unmatched bases: 7. In DNA form, the CDR3 reads TGCAGTGCTAGAGACCCAATAGCGGGAGAGGAGACCCAGTACTTC. Translation gives CSARDPIAGEETQYF.

The chain is built from TRBV6-5 and TRBJ1-4; tentative D call: TRBD1 (5 bases). Trimming shortened V by 5 bases and J by 12 bases, and 13 bases separated the two germline ends. Per the germline V gene, CDR1 is MNHEY and CDR2 is SVGAGI. The CDR3 runs 12 residues. The CDR3 DNA sequence: TGTGCCAGCAGTCCAGGGCCAGGCCAACTGTTTTTT. Protein sequence: CASSPGPGQLFF.

This clonotype has just a few counts. The chain combines TRBV11-1 with TRBJ2-7; weak D call: TRBD2 (7 bases). TRBJ2-5 matches the DNA end more closely, so the J call is doubtful. The CDR3 is 17 residues long. Germline V gives CDR1 SGHAT, CDR2 FQDESV (reference sequence). The CDR3 DNA follows: TGTGCCAGCAGCTCGACCGGGGGCGGGGGTTTAGGTGAGACCCAGTACTTC. As protein: CASSSTGGGGLGETQYF.

About this clonotype: Possible read error: a much larger clone is one base away. The chain is built from TRBV28 and TRBJ2-3; D possibly uses TRBD1 or TRBD2 (6 bases each). Germline V gene sequence: CDR1 MDHEN, CDR2 SYDVKM. V was pared by 3 bases and J by 6 bases, with 22 bases between. CDR3 size: 17 residues. CDR3 sequence: CASSFGSGGGPRDTQYF. DNA of the CDR3: TGTGCCAGCAGTTTTGGGAGCGGAGGGGGGCCACGGGATACGCAGTATTTT.

The rearrangement joins TRBV6-5 to TRBJ1-2; TRBD1 aligns across 9 bases. Germline V lookup: CDR1 MNHEY, CDR2 SVGAGI. The V segment lost 6 bases and the J segment 5 bases; nucleotides outside the gene matches: 10. The CDR3 loop spans 15 amino acids. The CDR3 nucleotides read TGTGCCAGCAGGGCCGGCGGACAGGGGCATTATGGCTACACCTTC. As protein: CASRAGGQGHYGYTF.

This chain uses TRBV7-8 with TRBJ2-5; D is undetermined. The V and J ends lost 6 bases and 2 bases respectively, with 10 bases between them. Germline assignment: CDR1 SGHVS and CDR2 FQNEAQ. CDR3 length: 13 residues. DNA of the CDR3: TGTGCCAGCAGGAAGGAATCTCAAGAGACCCAGTACTTC. This translates into CASRKESQETQYF.

The chain joins TRBV4-1 to TRBJ1-1; D is perhaps TRBD1 (5 bases). Trimming left V 4 bases short and J 3 bases short, with 12 bases between. The CDR3 is 14 residues long. Germline-derived CDR1 and CDR2 are MGHRA and YSYEKL. The CDR3 spells CASSPEGAYTEAFF. The CDR3 DNA reads as TGCGCCAGCAGCCCGGAAGGGGCGTACACTGAAGCTTTCTTT.

The CDR3 sequence is CASSRDGGETQYF. Here the CDR3 DNA reads TGTGCCAGCTCACGGGACGGTGGGGAGACCCAGTACTTC. This chain joins TRBV18 and TRBJ2-7; the D gene could be TRBD1 or TRBD2 (5 bases each). The end of the DNA fits TRBJ2-5 better, so the J call may be wrong. Germline CDR1 is KGHSH and CDR2 is LQKENI. The CDR3 is 13 amino acids.

For this clonotype: An end of the junction does not agree with germline; a read error may underlie this. The CDR3 bases are TGTGCCAGCAGCTCGACGGTGAACACTGAAACTTTCTTT. This gives the protein CASSSTVNTETFF. The chain uses TRBV7-2 and TRBJ1-1; D is ambiguous. The CDR3 spans 13 residues. In germline, CDR1 is SGHTA, CDR2 FQGNSA. The variable domain in full, completed from reference TRBV7-2 and TRBJ1-1, reads GAGVSQSPSNKVTEKGKDVELRCDPISGHTALYWYRQSLGQGLEFLIYFQGNSAPDKSGLPSDRFSAERTGGSVSTLTIQRTQQEDSAVYLCASSSTVNTETFFGQGTRLTVV.

This clonotype was counted between two and nine times. The rearrangement joins TRBV4-1 to TRBJ2-4; 8 positions match TRBD2. The J call may be wrong; the DNA end is better matched by TRBJ2-7. CDR3 length: 15 residues. Germline CDR1 reads MGHRA; CDR2 reads YSYEKL. The CDR3 spells CASSQVPSGSNEQYF. The CDR3 bases are TGCGCCAGCAGCCAAGTCCCCAGCGGGAGCAACGAGCAGTACTTC.

The gene calls are TRBV5-1 and TRBJ2-3; the match to TRBD1 covers 7 bases. The CDR3 sequence is 13 residues long. Looked up from germline, CDR1 is SGHRS and CDR2 is YFSETQ. V gave up 4 bases and J gave up 2 bases; unmatched junction bases: 1. CDR3: CASSDRATDTQYF. The CDR3 DNA sequence: TGCGCCAGCAGCGACAGGGCCACAGATACGCAGTATTTT.

In its sample, this clonotype was seen a few times. The J gene is TRBJ2-1, the V gene TRBV6-5; unclear D gene. Trimming pared 2 bases from V and 7 bases from J, leaving 9 bases between. Germline CDR1 and CDR2: MNHEY and SVGAGI. CDR3 length equals 13 residues. The CDR3 loop is CASSYRPSNEQFF. The CDR3 nucleotides read TGTGCCAGCAGTTACCGGCCCTCTAATGAGCAGTTCTTC.

The CDR3 region has the DNA TGCAGTGCTCCCGGGGAAGGGGTGCGCTACACCTTC. Its protein product is CSAPGEGVRYTF. This chain connects TRBV20-1 to TRBJ1-2, with D possibly being TRBD1 (5 bases). The CDR3 loop spans 12 amino acids. Germline V gene lookup returns CDR1 DFQATT and CDR2 SNEGSKA (reference sequence). V lost 5 bases to trimming and J lost 9 bases, with 16 bases between them.

This clonotype has a count of ten or more. V is TRBV5-1 and J is TRBJ2-1, with 12 bases identical to TRBD2. Germline V gene lookup returns CDR1 SGHRS and CDR2 YFSETQ. V lost 2 bases and J lost 8; bases outside the gene matches: 8. The CDR3 is 16 residues long. The CDR3 DNA is TGCGCCAGCAGCTTTGGCCTAGCGGGGGGGTTCTATGAGCAGTTCTTC. Its translation: CASSFGLAGGFYEQFF. Together with reference TRBV5-1 and TRBJ2-1, the CDR3 gives the full variable domain: KAGVTQTPRYLIKTRGQQVTLSCSPISGHRSVSWYQQTPGQGLQFLFEYFSETQRNKGNFPGRFSGRQFSNSRSEMNVSTLELGDSALYLCASSFGLAGGFYEQFFGPGTRLTVL.